Shown below are 9 T cell receptor beta chains from a single sample sequenced in a study of regulatory T cells in long-lasting Graves disease. Construction of TCR beta libraries relied on iRepertoire HTBI primers and on Arm-PCR targeting CDR3 regions. Via MiXCR, TCRdb re-called the multiplex PCR reads, giving one row per CDR3 protein. The sample records 450,000 or so distinct CDR3 sequences, 20% to 25% being singletons. Sample time point: persistent/refractory GD, antithyroid drugs over 5 years with positive TRAb. After RNA was extracted from PBMCs, the TCR library was made from it. The sample was peripheral blood mononuclear cells (PBMCs), taken when the disease was refractory, from a patient treated with antithyroid drugs. The source is a female donor with Graves disease.

This clonotype was seen many times. V gene TRBV11-2 combines with J gene TRBJ1-1; 7 bases align to TRBD1. The trim removed 6 bases at V and 0 bases at J, leaving 7 bases unmatched. Germline loops: CDR1 SGHAT, CDR2 FQNNGV. The CDR3 contains 15 residues. Written as DNA, the CDR3 is TGTGCCAGCAGACAGACAGGGCGAATGAACACTGAAGCTTTCTTT. It yields the protein CASRQTGRMNTEAFF. The full variable domain, completed using reference TRBV11-2 and TRBJ1-1, is EAGVAQSPRYKIIEKRQSVAFWCNPISGHATLYWYQQILGQGPKLLIQFQNNGVVDDSQLPKDRFSAERLKGVDSTLKIQPAKLEDSAVYLCASRQTGRMNTEAFFGQGTRLTVV.

This clonotype was recorded a few times. This chain joins TRBV11-1 and TRBJ2-7; TRBD2 might be the D (6 bases). Trimming removed 5 bases at V and 0 bases at J, with 11 bases between. Germline values: CDR1 SGHAT, CDR2 FQDESV (reference sequence). The length of the CDR3 is 14 residues. The CDR3 sequence: CASSMPGVSYEQYF. The CDR3 region has the DNA TGTGCCAGCAGCATGCCGGGGGTCTCCTACGAGCAGTACTTC.

The chain combines TRBV7-2 with TRBJ2-3, with D tentatively TRBD2 (6 bases). The CDR3 totals 15 residues. V was trimmed by 5 bases and J by 6 bases, leaving 18 bases between them. Germline assignment: CDR1 SGHTA and CDR2 FQGNSA. The CDR3 protein is CASSPRLGQSDTQYF. The CDR3 DNA follows: TGTGCCAGCAGCCCCCGACTAGGTCAATCCGATACGCAGTATTTT.

A note on this clonotype: This likely traces to a read error, being one base from a far larger clone. The chain joins TRBV7-2 to TRBJ2-4; a possible D gene is TRBD1 (5 bases). The DNA end lines up better with TRBJ2-5; the J call may be wrong. There are 16 residues in the CDR3. Germline CDR1 SGHTA, CDR2 FQGNSA. The CDR3 spells CASSLVLAGPRETQYF. As DNA, the CDR3 is TGTGCCAGCAGCTTAGTGTTGGCAGGGCCAAGAGAGACCCAGTACTTC.

The gene calls are TRBV5-1 and TRBJ2-2, with 8 bases that match TRBD2. CDR3 length: 15 residues. Trimming removed 5 bases from V and 2 bases from J; junction bases left unmatched: 5. Germline V gene data show CDR1 as SGHRS and CDR2 as YFSETQ. The CDR3 protein is CASRPSGSNTGELFF. In DNA form, the CDR3 reads TGCGCCAGCAGGCCCAGCGGGAGCAACACCGGGGAGCTGTTTTTT.

A note on this clonotype: A much more abundant neighbour one base away suggests this may be a read error. In DNA, the CDR3 is TGTGCCAGCAGTCGGGGACAGTATAATTCACCCCTCCACTTT. It encodes CASSRGQYNSPLHF. The J gene is TRBJ1-6, the V gene TRBV28; 7 bases align to TRBD1. Germline V lookup: CDR1 MDHEN, CDR2 SYDVKM. CDR3 length: 14 residues. The junction had 2 bases not matched to a gene; V was cut back by 5 bases and J by 4 bases.

The chain employs TRBV5-1 and TRBJ2-7; 9 positions agree with TRBD1. The CDR3 is 16 amino acids. Germline loops: CDR1 SGHRS, CDR2 YFSETQ. The V gene end was trimmed by 1 base and the J gene end by 3 bases; junction bases not matched to a gene: 8. CDR3 coding DNA: TGCGCCAGCAGCTTGCCCACCGGGACAGGGAACTACGAGCAGTACTTC. Its translation: CASSLPTGTGNYEQYF. The full variable domain, completed using reference TRBV5-1 and TRBJ2-7, is KAGVTQTPRYLIKTRGQQVTLSCSPISGHRSVSWYQQTPGQGLQFLFEYFSETQRNKGNFPGRFSGRQFSNSRSEMNVSTLELGDSALYLCASSLPTGTGNYEQYFGPGTRLTVT.

This clonotype was detected a few times. This rearrangement joins TRBV11-2 to TRBJ2-1, with 11 nucleotides matching TRBD2. With 5 bases clipped from V and 8 bases from J, the junction kept 8 bases outside the gene matches. The CDR3 is made up of 15 amino acids. Germline CDR1 is SGHAT and CDR2 is FQNNGV. CDR3 DNA: TGTGCCAGCAGCCTTAGCGGGAGGGCCGAGGATGAGCAGTTCTTC. It is translated as CASSLSGRAEDEQFF.

The CDR3 DNA reads TGTGCCAGCAGTTATGGGGCCCAACTATACAATGAGCAGTTCTTC. Protein product: CASSYGAQLYNEQFF. The V call is TRBV6-2 or TRBV6-3, the J call TRBJ2-1; D possibly corresponds to TRBD1 (5 bases). Trimming took 3 bases from V and 4 from J, leaving 13 bases between them. Germline V gene lookup returns CDR1 MNHEY and CDR2 SVGEGT. The CDR3 totals 15 residues.